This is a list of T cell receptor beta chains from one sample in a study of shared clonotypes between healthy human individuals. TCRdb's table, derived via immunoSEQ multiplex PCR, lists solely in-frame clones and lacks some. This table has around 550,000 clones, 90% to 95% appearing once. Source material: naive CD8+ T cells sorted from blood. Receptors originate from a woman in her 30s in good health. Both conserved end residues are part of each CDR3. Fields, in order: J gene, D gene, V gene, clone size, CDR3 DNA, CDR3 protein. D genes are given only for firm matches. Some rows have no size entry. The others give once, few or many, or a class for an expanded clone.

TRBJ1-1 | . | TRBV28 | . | TGTGCCAGCAGTAAAATAGTAGGGATGGAAACTGAAGCTTTCTTT | CASSKIVGMETEAFF
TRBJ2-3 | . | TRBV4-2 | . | TGTGCCAGCAGCCAAGAGATCCTCTTGGGTCTAGCTGGAAACACAGATACGCAGTATTTT | CASSQEILLGLAGNTDTQYF
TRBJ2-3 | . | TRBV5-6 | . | TGTGCCAGCAGGGCGGGGAACCCAACGCAGTATTTT | CASRAGNPTQYF
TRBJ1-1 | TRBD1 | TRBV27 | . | TGTGCCAGCATAAACAGGGGGCCAACGACGAACACTGAAGCTTTCTTT | CASINRGPTTNTEAFF
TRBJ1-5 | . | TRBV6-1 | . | TGTGCCAGCAGTGAAGCGCACAGGTGGGAGGTTGGAAATCAGCCCCAGCATTTT | CASSEAHRWEVGNQPQHF
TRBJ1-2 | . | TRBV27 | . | TGTGCCAGCAGGGAAGGCAGGGAAGACTATGGCTACACCTTC | CASREGREDYGYTF
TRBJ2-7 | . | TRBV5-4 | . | TGTGCCAGCAGTTCGAGCTACGAGCAGTACTTC | CASSSSYEQYF
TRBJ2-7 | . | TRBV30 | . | TGTGCCTGTTCACAGGGTAGGAGGGTCTACGAGCAGTACTTC | CACSQGRRVYEQYF
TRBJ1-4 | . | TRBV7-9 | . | TGTGCCAGCAGCGACTCGCGGACAGAGTTTAATGAAAAACTGTTTTTT | CASSDSRTEFNEKLFF
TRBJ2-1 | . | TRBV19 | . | TGTGCCAGTAGTATAACTAGCCTCGATGAGCAGTTCTTC | CASSITSLDEQFF
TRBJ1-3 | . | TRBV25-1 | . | TGTGCCAGCAGTGATCCTACAGAAAGCTCTGGAAACACCATATATTTT | CASSDPTESSGNTIYF
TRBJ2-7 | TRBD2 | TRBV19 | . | TGTGCCAGTAGTATAGCTAGCGGAGACGCCCACGAGCAGTACTTC | CASSIASGDAHEQYF
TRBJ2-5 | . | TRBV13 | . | TGTGCCAGCAGCGCATTTCAGGGGGAGACCCAGTACTTC | CASSAFQGETQYF
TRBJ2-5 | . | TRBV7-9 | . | TGTGCCAGCAGCCCCCCTTTGGGGACCCAGTACTTC | CASSPPLGTQYF
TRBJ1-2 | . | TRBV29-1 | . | TGCAGCGTTGAAATGATTAACATCTATGGCTACACCTTC | CSVEMINIYGYTF
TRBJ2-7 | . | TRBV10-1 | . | TGCGCCAGCAGTGAGTCAGGGACCTCCTACGAGCAGTACTTC | CASSESGTSYEQYF
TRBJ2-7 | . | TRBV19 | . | TGTGCCAGTAGCATAACCACGGCAAGCTCCTACGAGCAGTACTTC | CASSITTASSYEQYF
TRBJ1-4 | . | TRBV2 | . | TGTGCCAGCGGCTGGGCAGAAGCTAATGAAAAACTGTTTTTT | CASGWAEANEKLFF
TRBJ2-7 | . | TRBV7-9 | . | TGTGCCAGTGTGTTCACCAGAGAGCAGTACTTC | CASVFTREQYF
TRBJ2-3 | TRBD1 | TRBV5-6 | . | TGTGCCAGCAGCTTAGAGGGACAGGGTCTCACAGATACGCAGTATTTT | CASSLEGQGLTDTQYF
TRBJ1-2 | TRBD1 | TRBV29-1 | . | TGCAGCGTTAGATCGGGACAGGGGGCGTTTTTGGGCTACACCTTC | CSVRSGQGAFLGYTF
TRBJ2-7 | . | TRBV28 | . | TGTGCCAGCAGTTTTAATCGGGTAACCTACGAGCAGTACTTC | CASSFNRVTYEQYF
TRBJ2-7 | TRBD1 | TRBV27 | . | TGTGCCAGCAGTTTCTCGGCGGGACAGGACTCCTACGAGCAGTACTTC | CASSFSAGQDSYEQYF
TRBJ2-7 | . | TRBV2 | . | TGTGCCAGCACTGTAGGACCGTCCTCCTACGAGCAGTACTTC | CASTVGPSSYEQYF
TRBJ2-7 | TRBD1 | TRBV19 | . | TGTGCCACCTCTGCCGGGACAGGGGTGTACGAGCAGTACTTC | CATSAGTGVYEQYF
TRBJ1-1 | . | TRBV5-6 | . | TGTGCCAGCAGTGGGGGCGCCCCGGCTTTCTTT | CASSGGAPAFF
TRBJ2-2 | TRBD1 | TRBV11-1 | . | TGTGCCAGCAGCCCGGGACAGGGGTCCGGCACCGGAGAGCTGTTTTTT | CASSPGQGSGTGELFF
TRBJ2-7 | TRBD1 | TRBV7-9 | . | TGTGCCAGCAGCTCCCGGACAGGGCCCACCCTCTACGAGCAGTACTTC | CASSSRTGPTLYEQYF
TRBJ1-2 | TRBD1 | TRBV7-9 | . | TGTGCCAGCAGCACACCCACAGGGGGCGGTGGCTACACCTTC | CASSTPTGGGGYTF
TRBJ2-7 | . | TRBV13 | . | TGTGCCAGCAGTCAATCCCGGGACGGCGTATACGAGCAGTACTTC | CASSQSRDGVYEQYF
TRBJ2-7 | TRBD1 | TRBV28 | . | TGTGCCAGCAGTACCCGGGACAGGCTTTTTTCCTACGAGCAGTACTTC | CASSTRDRLFSYEQYF
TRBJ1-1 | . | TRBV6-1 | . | TGTGCCAGCGACCTAGGGGGGAACACTGAAGCTTTCTTT | CASDLGGNTEAFF
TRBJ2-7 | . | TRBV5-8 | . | TGTGCCAGCAGCTTAGCGGAAACCTACGAGCAGTACTTC | CASSLAETYEQYF
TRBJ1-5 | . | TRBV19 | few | TGTGCCAGTAGTGTCGACCTCGCCCCCCAGCCCCAGCATTTT | CASSVDLAPQPQHF
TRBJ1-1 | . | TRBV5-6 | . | TGTGCCAGCAGGGGGACAAGCGCGGACACTGAAGCTTTCTTT | CASRGTSADTEAFF
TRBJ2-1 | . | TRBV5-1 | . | TGCGCCAGCAGCTTAGACGGGAGCTCCTACAATGAGCAGTTCTTC | CASSLDGSSYNEQFF
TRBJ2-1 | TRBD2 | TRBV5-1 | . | TGCGCCAGCAGCGGGGGGACTAGCGCCAATGAGCAGTTCTTC | CASSGGTSANEQFF
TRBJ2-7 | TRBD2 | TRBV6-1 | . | TGTGCCACCGAGTTGGCGGGAGCAGTCTGGAATGGACAGTACTTC | CATELAGAVWNGQYF
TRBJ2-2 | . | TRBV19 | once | TGTGCCAGTAGTATACAGGGACCCGGGGAGCTGTTTTTT | CASSIQGPGELFF
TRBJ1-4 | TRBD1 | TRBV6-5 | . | TGTGCCAGCAGTTACTCGATCGACAGGGAGGACGAAAAACTGTTTTTT | CASSYSIDREDEKLFF
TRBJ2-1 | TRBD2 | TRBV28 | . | TGTGCCAGCAGTTTCAGGACTAGCGAGCACAATGAGCAGTTCTTC | CASSFRTSEHNEQFF
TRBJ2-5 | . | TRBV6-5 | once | TGTGCCAGCAGTTACTCGAGGGTATTTGAGACCCAGTACTTC | CASSYSRVFETQYF
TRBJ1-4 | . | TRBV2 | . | TGTGCCAGCAGCGAAGGCTTTTCCCTTGTTGGGGGCGGTGAAAAACTGTTTTTT | CASSEGFSLVGGGEKLFF
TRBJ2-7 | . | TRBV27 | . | TGTGCCAGCAGTTTATTGTCGGGACCCACGGAAGAGCAGTACTTC | CASSLLSGPTEEQYF
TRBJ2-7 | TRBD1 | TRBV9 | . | TGTGCCAGCAGCCTTCGGGACAGGCCCTACGAGCAGTACTTC | CASSLRDRPYEQYF
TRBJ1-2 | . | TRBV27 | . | TGTGCCAGCAGTTTATCCGGGAATGGCTACACCTTC | CASSLSGNGYTF
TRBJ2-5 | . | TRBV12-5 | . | TGTGCTAGTGGTTATAGCGCACTTAAGGGGACCCAGTACTTC | CASGYSALKGTQYF